This T cell receptor (beta chain) was captured by sequencing in a study of cytomegalovirus exposure and HLA in healthy donors. The donors formed part of the approximately 120-subject validation cohort, distinct from the roughly 620-subject first cohort. Findings and limits, study-wide: First-cohort TCR clusters tended to co-occur in the roughly 130 validation repertoires, a later analysis found. The authors enumerated roughly 160 TCR beta chains as linked to cytomegalovirus. Diagnosis of cytomegalovirus status made by the classifier reportedly showed high specificity and sensitivity.

The repertoire was sequenced with immunoSEQ multiplex PCR; TCRdb's copy has only in-frame clones and lacks some. The sample records about 100,000 clones, less than 95% being singletons. A word on this clone: Its cognate antigen is unknown.

The clonotype originates from a woman between 18 and 29 years old in good health and CMV-seronegative. Sequenced: PBMCs.

CDR3 coding DNA: TGTGCCAGCAGCTTAGGCGGGACTCCAGAAAAACTGTTTTTT. Its protein is CASSLGGTPEKLFF. The rearrangement uses TRBV7-2 and TRBJ1-4; a weak D match, TRBD1 (5 bases). The CDR3 sequence is 14 residues long. Trimming cost V 1 base and J 8 bases, with 11 bases left between them. Germline CDR1 and CDR2: SGHTA and FQGNSA.